This is a list of T cell receptor beta chains from one sample in a study of human T cells and chemical hapten exposure. TCRdb re-called the reads with MiXCR, one entry per CDR3 protein. The sample shows around 120,000 distinct CDR3 sequences, around 8.5% of them seen only once. Input material: whole blood. The receptors were gathered from a human donor in good health. Some clones in this sample may be carry-over from other donors' samples. The CDR3 runs from the conserved cysteine through the conserved F or W. The D gene is left open where the match is weak. Clone size is given for some rows only: seen once, a few or many times, or a class if the clone is expanded.

clone_size	j_call	d_call	v_call	cdr3_nt	cdr3_aa
.	TRBJ2-1	TRBD2	TRBV20-1	TGCAGTGCTAGAGATCCGGGGGGAGCGGGAGTTCTGGATGAGCAGTTCTTC	CSARDPGGAGVLDEQFF
.	TRBJ2-2	.	TRBV29-1	TGCAGCGTTGAAAAGTCTGCCGGGGAGCTGTTTTTT	CSVEKSAGELFF
few	TRBJ2-5	.	TRBV24-1	TGTGCCACCAGTCACCGTACGTCCCAGGGAGAGACCCAGTACTTC	CATSHRTSQGETQYF
few	TRBJ2-1	TRBD1	TRBV4-2	TGTGCCAGCAGCCAAGATCCGGGACAGGCATTTGGGAGAAATGAGCAGTTCTTC	CASSQDPGQAFGRNEQFF
few	TRBJ2-1	TRBD2	TRBV4-1	TGCGCCAGCAGCCAAGAGGCGGGAGGTTACAATGAGCAGTTCTTC	CASSQEAGGYNEQFF
many	TRBJ2-7	TRBD1	TRBV10-3	TGTGCCATCGGGACAGTCACCTACGAGCAGTACTTC	CAIGTVTYEQYF
.	TRBJ2-2	TRBD1	TRBV7-9	TGTGCCAGCAGCCCAACTGCAGGGGGCAGATCCCACACCGGGGAGCTGTTTTTT	CASSPTAGGRSHTGELFF
few	TRBJ2-5	.	TRBV5-1	TGCGCCAGCAGCTTGGTCGCGACAAGCGGAAGGCAACAAGAGACCCAGTACTTC	CASSLVATSGRQQETQYF
many	TRBJ1-5	.	TRBV5-6	TGTGCCAGCAGCACGTATCGGACAGGCAATCAGCCCCAGCATTTT	CASSTYRTGNQPQHF
few	TRBJ2-5	TRBD2	TRBV7-9	TGTGCCAGCAGCTCCCCCCTCACTAGCGGGAGTGATGAGACCCAGTACTTC	CASSSPLTSGSDETQYF
few	TRBJ2-7	.	TRBV7-9	TGTGCCAGCAGCTTAGAGCTAACCAAGGGCCCCTACGAGCAGTACTTC	CASSLELTKGPYEQYF
many	TRBJ1-5	TRBD1	TRBV7-2	TGTGCCAGCACCCAGGGACAGGGGGGGCCTCAGCCCCAGCATTTT	CASTQGQGGPQPQHF
few	TRBJ2-1	.	TRBV20-1	TGCAGTGCTAGCAACAATGAGCAGTTCTTC	CSASNNEQFF
many	TRBJ2-1	.	TRBV6-5	TGTGCCAGCAGTTCCGGGGCTGTGGGGCAGTTCTTC	CASSSGAVGQFF
many	TRBJ2-3	.	TRBV5-1	TGCGCCAGCAGCCCCAGCGGAGCATTCACAGATACGCAGTATTTT	CASSPSGAFTDTQYF
many	TRBJ1-1	.	TRBV29-1	TGCAGCGTTGAACTTACGGTTGAAGCTTTCTTT	CSVELTVEAFF
many	TRBJ1-5	TRBD1	TRBV20-1	TGCAGTGCTAGCCGGGACAGGGACTATAGCAATCAGCCCCAGCATTTT	CSASRDRDYSNQPQHF
many	TRBJ1-6	.	TRBV27	TGTGCCAGCACCGTCTCGAGGCGGACCCCTCGTAATTCACCCCTCCACTTT	CASTVSRRTPRNSPLHF
many	TRBJ1-5	.	TRBV12-3/TRBV12-4	TGTGCCAGCAGTTACCACTTCCTGAGGCAGGGTGCGCAGCCCCAGCATTTT	CASSYHFLRQGAQPQHF
many	TRBJ1-2	.	TRBV4-3	TGCGCCAGCAGCCAAGGTATAGGGAACTATGGCTACACCTTC	CASSQGIGNYGYTF
many	TRBJ1-2	TRBD1	TRBV29-1	TGCAGCGTTGAAGGGACAGGGTTCGGTGGCTACACCTTC	CSVEGTGFGGYTF
many	TRBJ2-3	.	TRBV11-2	TGTGCCAGCAGCGATACAGGGAGCGACACAGATACGCAGTATTTT	CASSDTGSDTDTQYF
few	TRBJ1-5	.	TRBV27	TGTGCCAGCAGCCCGGACAGTTCTAGGGGCAATCAGCCCCAGCATTTT	CASSPDSSRGNQPQHF
.	TRBJ2-7	.	TRBV2	TGTGCCAGCAGTGAACGGGTAATCGACGAGCAGTACTTC	CASSERVIDEQYF
many	TRBJ2-7	TRBD2	TRBV4-2	TGTGCCAGCAGCCAAGAAGGGGCGGGAGGGGCCTACGAGCAGTACTTC	CASSQEGAGGAYEQYF
.	TRBJ2-2	.	TRBV9	TGTGCCAGCAGCGTTGGAGACTCGAACACCGGGGAGCTGTTTTTT	CASSVGDSNTGELFF
many	TRBJ2-1	TRBD2	TRBV27	TGTGCCAGCAGGGGGGGCCTAGCGGGAGTCAATGAGCAGTTCTTC	CASRGGLAGVNEQFF
many	TRBJ1-1	TRBD1	TRBV29-1	TGCAGCGTTGGTTTCGTTGCACAGGGGGTTGTTGAAGCTTTCTTT	CSVGFVAQGVVEAFF
many	TRBJ2-3	TRBD2	TRBV12-3/TRBV12-4	TGTGCCAGCAGTTCTCCCCACCGACTAGCGGGGGGGAGCACAGATACGCAGTATTTT	CASSSPHRLAGGSTDTQYF
many	TRBJ1-2	.	TRBV10-3	TGTGCCATCGGACCCCGATACTATGGCTACACCTTC	CAIGPRYYGYTF
many	TRBJ2-5	.	TRBV5-1	TGCGCCAGCAGCTTGAAGGGGTACCAAGAGACCCAGTACTTC	CASSLKGYQETQYF
few	TRBJ2-5	.	TRBV3-1	TGTGCCAGCAGCCAAGCCCATCGACAAGAGACCCAGTACTTC	CASSQAHRQETQYF
few	TRBJ2-7	.	TRBV11-2	TGTGCCAGCAGCTTAGGGACAGAGGAACCCGAGCAGTACTTC	CASSLGTEEPEQYF
many	TRBJ2-1	TRBD2	TRBV6-4	TGTGCCAGCAGTCCCGTACTAGCGGGAGTGGGAGTCTCCTACAATGAGCAGTTCTTC	CASSPVLAGVGVSYNEQFF